This T cell receptor (beta chain) appears in the sequencing data of a study of response to subunit inactivated influenza vaccine. Comments on this clonotype: As yet, its antigen is unknown.

Via MiXCR, TCRdb re-called the RT-PCR reads, giving one row per CDR3 protein. Among around 580,000 distinct CDR3 sequences listed, around 13% were seen once. This CDR3 has 15 amino acids. CDR1 KGHSH and CDR2 LQKENI come from the germline V gene. V lost 3 bases to trimming and J lost 7 bases; unmatched junction nucleotides: 9. Overall study findings and caveats: Only a handful of new T cells, the authors suggested, are recruited with each seasonal influenza vaccination.

This TCR was sampled from a man aged 45-60 years who received an inactivated influenza vaccine. The sample was PBMCs from blood, taken roughly 13 days after vaccination. The rearrangement uses TRBV18 and TRBJ1-5, with TRBD1 matching 7 bases. The CDR3 DNA reads TGTGCCAGCTCACCCCAGGGGGGACTACCCCAGCCCCAGCATTTT. Its translation: CASSPQGGLPQPQHF.